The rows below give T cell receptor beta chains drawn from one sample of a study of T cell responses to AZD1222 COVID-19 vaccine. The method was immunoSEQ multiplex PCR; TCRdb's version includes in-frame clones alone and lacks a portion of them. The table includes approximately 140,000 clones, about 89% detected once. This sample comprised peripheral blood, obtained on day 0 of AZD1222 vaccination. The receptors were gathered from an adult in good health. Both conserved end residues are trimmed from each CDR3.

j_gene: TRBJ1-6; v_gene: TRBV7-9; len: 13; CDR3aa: ASSLPWGNNSPLH
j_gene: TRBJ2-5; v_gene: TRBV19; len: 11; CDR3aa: ASGRDSLETQY
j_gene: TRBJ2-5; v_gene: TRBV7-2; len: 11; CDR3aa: ASSLGGKETQY
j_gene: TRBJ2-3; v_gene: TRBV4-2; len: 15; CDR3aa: ASSQRRGGGGTDTQY
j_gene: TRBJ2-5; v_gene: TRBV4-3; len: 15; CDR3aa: ASSQGRSSGGEETQY
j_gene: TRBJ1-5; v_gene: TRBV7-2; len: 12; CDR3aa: ASSLDRGGQPQH
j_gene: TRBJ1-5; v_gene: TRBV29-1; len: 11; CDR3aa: SVRQDGNQPQH
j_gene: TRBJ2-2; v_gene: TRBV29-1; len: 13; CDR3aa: SVERGGANTGELF
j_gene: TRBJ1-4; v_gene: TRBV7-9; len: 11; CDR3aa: ASSLAGREKLF
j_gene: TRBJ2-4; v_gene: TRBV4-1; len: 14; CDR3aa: ASSPPWGIAKNIQY
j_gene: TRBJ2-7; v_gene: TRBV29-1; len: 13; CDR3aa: SVAAPTGGSYEQY
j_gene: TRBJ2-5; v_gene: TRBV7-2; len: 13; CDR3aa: ASSIDLAGGETQY
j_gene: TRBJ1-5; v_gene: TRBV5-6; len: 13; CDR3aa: ASSSTGQSNQPQH
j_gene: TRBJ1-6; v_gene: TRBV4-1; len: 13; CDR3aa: ASSQVGRGLSPLH
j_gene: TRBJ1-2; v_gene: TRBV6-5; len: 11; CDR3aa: ASTWGARYGYT
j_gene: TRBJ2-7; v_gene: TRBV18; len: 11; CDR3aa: ASSPQGSYEQY
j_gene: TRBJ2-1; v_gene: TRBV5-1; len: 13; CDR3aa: ASSFSGSTYNEQF
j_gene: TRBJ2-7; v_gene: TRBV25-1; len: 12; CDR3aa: ASSDPAASYEQY